This T cell receptor (beta chain) was identified in a study of blood T cells in healthy people across ages. This clonotype appeared a few times. Then a second PCR, running about 7 to 11 cycles, was carried out with a sample-barcoded 5' primer and a J-beta primer mix. TCRdb analysed the 5' RACE reads with MiXCR anew, one entry per CDR3 protein. The sample lists roughly 1,700,000 distinct CDR3 sequences, approximately 28% occurring once. Germline CDR1 and CDR2: LNHNV and YYDKDF (reference sequence). With 3 bases removed from V and 3 bases from J, the gap between germline ends came to 9 bases. The CDR3 sequence is 14 residues long.

The chain couples TRBV15 to TRBJ2-1; the D gene is possibly TRBD2 (6 bases). The sample taken for sequencing was blood. The TCR sequence derives from a woman younger than 45 in good health. This CDR3 is CATSSGGDYNEQFF. The CDR3 coding sequence is TGTGCCACCAGCAGCGGGGGAGACTACAATGAGCAGTTCTTC.